One TCR beta chain is described in this entry. Its antigen is still unknown. This CDR3 contains 16 residues. Trimming removed 5 bases at V and 0 bases at J, with 12 bases between. Germline V gene lookup returns CDR1 SGHKS and CDR2 YYEKEE (reference sequence). TCR beta cDNA came from roughly 0.45 ug total RNA, primed with a constant-region primer. Libraries of TCR beta came from three nested multiplex PCR rounds with slightly modified ARM-PCR. Two initial PCR rounds of about 11 cycles each paired TRBV1-TRBV30 forward primers with a C-beta reverse primer. Each CDR3 protein is one row after TCRdb ran MiXCR on the multiplex PCR reads. The data hold 310,000 or so distinct CDR3 sequences, with around 50% observed a single time. The data derive from a study of tumor-infiltrating lymphocytes in primary liver carcinoma. For blood RNA, unsorted whole blood served as the source, and germline DNA was extracted too.

Study observations and caveats: In tumor-adjacent and tumor-blood pairs, overlap was lower than in tumor region pairs.

Sequences were obtained from peripheral blood. The receptor was derived from a woman under 40 with primary liver carcinoma and hepatitis B virus infection. This rearrangement joins TRBV5-5 to TRBJ2-6; a possible D gene is TRBD1 (5 bases). The CDR3, as DNA: TGTGCCAGCAGGAAGAACACAGGCTCTGGGGCCAACGTCCTGACTTTC. It yields the protein CASRKNTGSGANVLTF.